The 13 T cell receptor beta chains in this list originate from one sample, sequenced in a study of T cells in women clearing cervical HPV infection (dated by TCRdb to the late 2010s). The library was made by the immunoSEQ multiplex PCR assay. Held by TCRdb, this immuneACCESS table contains in-frame sequences only and omits some clones. Under half of the omission traces to an unresolved V gene where checked; the cause of the rest is unknown. The data table for this sample lists approximately 44,000 clones. Clones ranked in the top ten supply about 7.3% of the sample. Material: blood buffy coat. The receptors here all came from a woman aged 18 to 75 with a cervical HPV16 infection that either progressed to CIN3+ or cleared (not recorded which).

A remark on this clone: The read gets to within 3 residues of the CDR3 end, and the germline J gene fills in the rest. The chain is built from TRBV19 and TRBJ2-1, with TRBD1 identical over 12 bases. Germline CDR1 LNHDA, CDR2 SQIVND (reference sequence). There are 14 residues in the CDR3. V trimming: 5 bases; J trimming: 7 bases; junction bases outside the gene matches: 3. The CDR3 loop is CASSAGQGANEQFF. CDR3 DNA, as far as it was read: TGTGCCAGTAGTGCGGGACAGGGGGCGAATGAG.

In the case of this clone: The read comes to an end 3 residues before the CDR3 does, leaving the germline J gene to fill in the end. The V call is TRBV19, the J call TRBJ2-1; TRBD2 matches 10 bases. CDR1 is LNHDA and CDR2 is SQIVND in the germline V gene (reference sequence). V was pared by 0 bases and J by 0 bases, with 11 bases of the junction left unmatched. The CDR3 extends over 20 amino acids. Here the CDR3 reads CASSIEGLAGAASSYNEQFF. CDR3 bases read: TGTGCCAGTAGTATAGAAGGGCTAGCGGGGGCTGCCAGCTCCTACAATGAG.

On this clone: Read data end 3 residues before the CDR3 end; the end is taken from the germline J gene. This rearrangement joins TRBV5-1 to TRBJ2-7; tentatively, D is TRBD1 (6 bases). The CDR3 is 13 residues long. The germline CDR1 and CDR2 sequences are SGHRS and YFSETQ. V lost 5 bases and J lost 2, with 11 bases in between. CDR3: CASRWGHPYEQYF. The sequenced CDR3 bases are TGCGCCAGCAGGTGGGGACACCCCTACGAG.

Note on this clone: The CDR3 end is not reached by the read, which stops 3 residues before it; the germline J gene fills it in. The gene calls are TRBV7-6 and TRBJ2-1, with TRBD2 matching over 10 bases. The CDR3 spans 16 residues. V trimming: 2 bases; J trimming: 4 bases; junction bases outside the gene matches: 5. Per germline, CDR1 SGHVS and CDR2 FNYEAQ. The part of the CDR3 DNA that was read is TGTGCCAGCAGCTTAATAAGCGGGGGGGGTTACAATGAG. Its protein is CASSLISGGGYNE. The full CDR3 protein reads CASSLISGGGYNEQFF.

On this clone: The read falls 3 residues short of the CDR3 end, and the missing part is taken from the germline J gene. J is TRBJ2-5 and V is TRBV5-5; tentatively, D is TRBD2 (5 bases). Germline-derived CDR1 and CDR2 are SGHKS and YYEKEE (reference sequence). The CDR3 is 15 residues long. V lost 0 bases and J 5 bases, leaving 14 bases between the germline ends. The CDR3 reads CASSLENGDGETQYF. The DNA read from the CDR3 is TGTGCCAGCAGCTTGGAAAACGGGGATGGGGAGACC.

About this clone: The CDR3 end falls 3 residues outside the read, so it is completed with the germline J gene. V is TRBV28 and J is TRBJ1-4, with a tentative D call TRBD1 (5 bases). The CDR3 spans 11 residues. The germline V gene has CDR1 MDHEN and CDR2 SYDVKM. The CDR3 loop reads CASSAEGKLFF. The sequenced CDR3 bases are TGTGCCAGCAGTGCGGAGGGGAAA.

With respect to this clone: The CDR3 is cut off 3 residues early in the read; its end comes from the germline J gene. The V gene is TRBV7-9, the J gene TRBJ2-7; 7 bases are shared with TRBD1. The CDR3 is made up of 12 amino acids. J gave up 3 bases and V 6 bases, and 2 bases lay outside the gene matches. From germline, CDR1 is SEHNR and CDR2 FQNEAQ (reference sequence). The sequenced part of the CDR3 DNA is TGTGCCAGCAGTTACAGGGGCTACGAG. It codes for CASSYRGYE. The complete CDR3 reads CASSYRGYEQYF.

Comments on this clone: The sequenced fragment ends 3 residues before the CDR3 boundary, so the rest is inferred from the germline J gene. The J gene is TRBJ2-2, the V gene TRBV20-1, with a tentative D call TRBD2 (5 bases). V lost 1 base and J lost 4, with 10 bases in between. The V gene's germline CDR1 is DFQATT and CDR2 SNEGSKA (reference sequence). This CDR3 comprises 14 residues. The chain's CDR3 is CSARVGRGTGELFF. Incomplete CDR3 DNA: TGCAGTGCTAGAGTCGGCCGGGGCACCGGGGAG.

The DNA read from the CDR3 is TGCGCCAGCAGCTTGGGACTAGCGGGAGCAGATACG. Encoded protein: CASSLGLAGADT. Given in full, the CDR3 is CASSLGLAGADTQYF. V is TRBV5-1 and J is TRBJ2-3; 12 nucleotides line up with TRBD2. The CDR3 extends 3 residues past the end of the read, so its final part is completed from the germline J gene. The V gene's germline CDR1 is SGHRS and CDR2 YFSETQ. Trimming at V came to 0 bases and at J to 4 bases, leaving 0 bases not matched to a gene. The CDR3 covers 15 residues.

Details on this clone: The read finishes 3 residues shy of the CDR3 end, and the germline J gene is used to complete it. The chain carries TRBV11-2 and TRBJ1-2; no definite D call. The CDR3 is 11 residues long. V was cut by 6 bases and J by 5 bases, with 7 bases left in between. Germline V gene sequence: CDR1 SGHAT, CDR2 FQNNGV. This CDR3 reads CASRAGYGYTF. The sequenced CDR3 bases are TGTGCCAGCAGGGCGGGGTATGGC.

Notes on this clone: Coverage ceases 3 residues before the CDR3 finishes, and the germline J gene fills in the end. The rearrangement uses TRBV10-3 and TRBJ1-1; 7 bases match TRBD1. The CDR3 has 15 amino acids. The V and J ends lost 3 bases and 1 base, in that order; junction bases with no gene match: 5. Per the germline V gene, CDR1 is ENHRY and CDR2 is SYGVKD. Partial CDR3 DNA: TGTGCCATCAGTGACATGGGACAGAGGAACACTGAA. Translation gives CAISDMGQRNTE. The complete CDR3 protein is CAISDMGQRNTEAFF.

Incomplete CDR3 DNA: TGCGCCAGCAGCCAAGGACAGGGATGGACTGAA. Residues: CASSQGQGWTE. The whole CDR3 reads CASSQGQGWTEAFF. The chain employs TRBV4-1 and TRBJ1-1; 7 positions match TRBD1. The CDR3 goes on 3 residues after the read ends, and that part is filled in from the germline J gene. V shed 1 base and J 5 bases; nucleotides not matched to a gene: 4. Germline values: CDR1 MGHRA, CDR2 YSYEKL. This CDR3 is 14 amino acids long.

Regarding this clone: The sequenced fragment ends 3 residues before the CDR3 boundary, so the rest is inferred from the germline J gene. The chain links TRBV5-1 to TRBJ2-3; tentative D call: TRBD2 (6 bases). Germline V gene data show CDR1 as SGHRS and CDR2 as YFSETQ. Trimming stripped 4 bases from V and 2 bases from J, with 17 bases between. CDR3 length equals 16 residues. The CDR3 loop reads CASSPAGRGPTDTQYF. Incomplete CDR3 DNA: TGCGCCAGCAGCCCGGCGGGGCGGGGACCCACAGATACG.